The rows below give T cell receptor beta chains drawn from one sample of a study of T cells in Graves' hyperthyroidism and ophthalmopathy. TCRdb re-analysed the multiplex PCR reads in MiXCR, keeping a single row per CDR3 protein. This table holds about 610,000 distinct CDR3 sequences, approximately 15% found once. Sequenced: blood. These receptors were collected from a woman between 40 and 50 years old with Graves' ophthalmopathy. CDR3s include the opening cysteine and the closing phenylalanine or tryptophan. D genes are given only for firm matches. Clone size, where shown, is once, few, many, or a class for clones that have expanded.

>15|TRBD1|TRBV7-2|TRBJ1-1|many
TGTGCCAGCAGCTTAGGGTGGACAGGGGTTACTGAAGCTTTCTTT
CASSLGWTGVTEAFF
>15|-|TRBV2|TRBJ2-1|many
TGTGCCAGCAGTGAAGCGGGGCTACCAAACAATGAGCAGTTCTTC
CASSEAGLPNNEQFF
>11|-|TRBV2|TRBJ2-7|few
TGTGCCAGCAGGACCTACGCGGAGCAGTACTTC
CASRTYAEQYF
>15|TRBD1|TRBV20-1|TRBJ2-5|-
TGCAGTGCTAGGGGACAGGGCGGGTTTCAAGAGACCCAGTACTTC
CSARGQGGFQETQYF
>13|-|TRBV20-1|TRBJ1-2|-
TGCAGTGCCAGAGACGGGGGAAGAATTGGCTACACCTTC
CSARDGGRIGYTF
>16|-|TRBV2|TRBJ1-5|many
TGTGCCAGCAGTGAAGACAGGGCAGGGCCCAATCAGCCCCAGCATTTT
CASSEDRAGPNQPQHF
>14|TRBD2|TRBV20-1|TRBJ2-7|few
TGCAGTGCTAGAGGGACTAGTAACCCCTACGAGCAGTACTTC
CSARGTSNPYEQYF
>13|-|TRBV7-9|TRBJ1-1|many
TGTGCCAGCAGCTTAAATCAGTACACTGAAGCTTTCTTT
CASSLNQYTEAFF
>16|TRBD1|TRBV20-1|TRBJ1-2|-
TGCAGTGCTAGAGGGGACAGGGAGGGAGACCTCTATGGCTACACCTTC
CSARGDREGDLYGYTF
>12|-|TRBV7-6|TRBJ1-1|few
TGTGCCAGCAGCTTAGATGGTTGGGGGGCTTTCTTT
CASSLDGWGAFF
>14|TRBD1|TRBV12-3/TRBV12-4|TRBJ1-2|many
TGTGCCAGCAGGATGAAGGGACAGGGGGACGGCTACACCTTC
CASRMKGQGDGYTF
>15|TRBD2|TRBV29-1|TRBJ2-3|many
TGCAGCGTTGTCCGTGGGACTAGCGGCACAGATACGCAGTATTTT
CSVVRGTSGTDTQYF
>12|-|TRBV20-1|TRBJ2-3|many
TGCAGTGTAAGCGGGAGCACAGATACGCAGTATTTT
CSVSGSTDTQYF
>16|TRBD2|TRBV7-8|TRBJ2-5|many
TGTGCCAGCAGCTTCGGACTAGCGGGAGGTGAAGAGACCCAGTACTTC
CASSFGLAGGEETQYF
>16|TRBD1|TRBV2|TRBJ1-2|many
TGTGCCACAGCCGGGGACAGGGGCCCCCTTAACTATGGCTACACCTTC
CATAGDRGPLNYGYTF
>15|TRBD1|TRBV27|TRBJ2-3|-
TGTGCCAGCAGTTTATTTGCAGGGGGCGGAGATACGCAGTATTTT
CASSLFAGGGDTQYF
>18|TRBD1|TRBV4-2|TRBJ2-5|-
TGTGCCAGCAGCCAAGACTCCGGGACAGGGTGGTACCAAGAGACCCAGTACTTC
CASSQDSGTGWYQETQYF
>13|-|TRBV6-1|TRBJ1-2|many
TGTGCCAGCAGCGAACAGGGTAGTGGGGGCTACACCTTC
CASSEQGSGGYTF
>15|TRBD2|TRBV5-1|TRBJ2-7|few
TGCGCCAGCAGCTTGGGGGGGGGTCTCCCCTACGAGCAGTACTTC
CASSLGGGLPYEQYF
>15|TRBD2|TRBV20-1|TRBJ2-2|few
TGCAGTGCCTCGGGACTAGCGGCGAACACCGGGGAGCTGTTTTTT
CSASGLAANTGELFF
>13|TRBD1|TRBV29-1|TRBJ2-5|-
TGCAGCGTAAACAGGGGGTACGAAGAGACCCAGTACTTC
CSVNRGYEETQYF
>13|TRBD2|TRBV6-1|TRBJ2-3|-
TGTGCCAGCAGTGGGGGAAGCGGGGCCAGGCAGTATTTT
CASSGGSGARQYF
>17|TRBD2|TRBV28|TRBJ2-2|many
TGTGCCAGCAGCTCCTCGACTAGCGGGAGGTACACCGGGGAGCTGTTTTTT
CASSSSTSGRYTGELFF
>17|TRBD2|TRBV5-1|TRBJ2-1|few
TGCGCCAGCAGCTCGGGACTAGCGGGGCGATGGTATAATGAGCAGTTCTTC
CASSSGLAGRWYNEQFF
>15|-|TRBV27|TRBJ2-2|-
TGCGCAAGTAAAGAACAGGGATTTGTCACCGGGGAGCTGTTTTTT
CASKEQGFVTGELFF
>16|-|TRBV2|TRBJ1-4|many
TGTGCCAGCAGTGACAACCCCCGGGGGGCGCCTGAAAAACTGTTTTTT
CASSDNPRGAPEKLFF
>14|-|TRBV7-6|TRBJ1-4|many
TGTGCCAGCAGCCTTGCAGGGCCTAATGAAAAACTGTTTTTT
CASSLAGPNEKLFF
>15|-|TRBV7-6|TRBJ2-3|-
TGTGCCAGCAGCTTAGCGGACTACCCTACAGATACGCAGTATTTT
CASSLADYPTDTQYF
>15|-|TRBV27|TRBJ1-2|-
TGTGCCAGCAGTGGAGGGGGGATAGGGAGCTATGGCTACACCTTC
CASSGGGIGSYGYTF
>16|TRBD2|TRBV5-1|TRBJ2-1|-
TGCGCCAGCAGCTTGACTAGCGGGAGTGTCTACAATGAGCAGTTCTTC
CASSLTSGSVYNEQFF
>12|-|TRBV7-9|TRBJ2-7|-
TGTGCCAGCAGCATGACCCCCAACGAGCAGTACTTC
CASSMTPNEQYF
>16|-|TRBV4-1|TRBJ1-1|-
TGCGCCAGCAGCCAAGATCTTTTTAGGGAGGACACTGAAGCTTTCTTT
CASSQDLFREDTEAFF
>12|-|TRBV29-1|TRBJ2-7|many
TGCAGCGTTACCGGGACCACGGCCGAGCAGTACTTC
CSVTGTTAEQYF
>15|-|TRBV9|TRBJ2-1|-
TGTGCCAGCAGCGTAGCTGGAGGTGATTACAATGAGCAGTTCTTC
CASSVAGGDYNEQFF
>15|TRBD1|TRBV3-1|TRBJ2-5|many
TGTGCCAGCAGCCATCGTCGACAGGGACAAGAGACCCAGTACTTC
CASSHRRQGQETQYF
>15|TRBD1|TRBV7-9|TRBJ2-5|few
TGTGCCAGCAGCTTAATGGACAGGGGGGAGGAGACCCAGTACTTC
CASSLMDRGEETQYF
>13|-|TRBV11-2|TRBJ2-3|many
TGTGCCAGCAGGATGGACCGCACAGATACGCAGTATTTT
CASRMDRTDTQYF
>14|TRBD2|TRBV29-1|TRBJ2-4|few
TGCAGCGTTCTAGCGGGAGCCGGGGGGAACATTCAGTACTTC
CSVLAGAGGNIQYF
>14|-|TRBV28|TRBJ1-6|few
TGTGCCAGCAGTTGGGACCCCCCAAATTCACCCCTCCACTTT
CASSWDPPNSPLHF
>13|-|TRBV19|TRBJ2-1|-
TGTGCCAGTTCCACAGGGATCCACAATGAGCAGTTCTTC
CASSTGIHNEQFF
>15|TRBD1|TRBV6-4|TRBJ1-1|many
TGTGCCAGCAGTGACTCCCGGACAGGGAACACTGAAGCTTTCTTT
CASSDSRTGNTEAFF
>12|-|TRBV6-1|TRBJ1-2|many
TGTGCCAGTAAGGAGGGCCTTAGCGGCTACACCTTC
CASKEGLSGYTF
>13|-|TRBV30|TRBJ2-1|many
TGTGCCTGGAGTCTCCCAGGCGCCAATGAGCAGTTCTTC
CAWSLPGANEQFF
>15|TRBD1|TRBV18|TRBJ1-2|many
TGTGCCAGCTCCCCAAGCCAGGACAGGGGGCTTGGCTACACCTTC
CASSPSQDRGLGYTF
>18|-|TRBV11-2|TRBJ2-7|-
TGTGCCAGCAGCTTCGAGTTCGGCGGGAACGGAGTGATCCACGAGCAGTACTTC
CASSFEFGGNGVIHEQYF
>13|-|TRBV30|TRBJ1-4|many
TGTGCCTGGAGTGTAGGGGCGAGGGAAAAACTGTTTTTT
CAWSVGAREKLFF
>12|-|TRBV5-1|TRBJ2-1|few
TGCGCCAGCAGCTTCGGCGCTTATGAGCAGTTCTTC
CASSFGAYEQFF
>15|-|TRBV6-1|TRBJ1-1|many
TGTGCCAGCGGGTTAACAGGGTTAGCGAACACTGAAGCTTTCTTT
CASGLTGLANTEAFF
>12|TRBD2|TRBV19|TRBJ2-1|-
TGTGCCACGGGCGGGGGGTACAATGAGCAGTTCTTC
CATGGGYNEQFF
>13|TRBD2|TRBV5-5|TRBJ2-7|-
TGCGCCAGCAGCTTGGGCAGGGACTACGAGCGGTACTTC
CASSLGRDYERYF
>13|TRBD1|TRBV29-1|TRBJ2-1|many
TGCAGCGTTGTACGGGACAGCTACAATGAGCAGTTCTTC
CSVVRDSYNEQFF
>14|TRBD1|TRBV9|TRBJ1-2|-
TGTGCCAGCAGCACCGGGGACAGCGGCTATGACTACACCTTC
CASSTGDSGYDYTF
>15|TRBD1|TRBV30|TRBJ2-2|many
TGTGCCTGGAATCGACAGGGGGCCTCCACCGGGGAGCTGTTTTTT
CAWNRQGASTGELFF
>20|-|TRBV12-3/TRBV12-4|TRBJ2-2|-
TGTGCCAGCAGATCCTCGTGGGGTAGACAGCTCCCAAGGGACACCGGGGAGCTGTTTTTT
CASRSSWGRQLPRDTGELFF
>14|-|TRBV30|TRBJ2-2|many
TGTGCCTGGAGTGTGACCCCGAACACCGGGGAGCTGTTTTTT
CAWSVTPNTGELFF
>16|TRBD2|TRBV6-2/TRBV6-3|TRBJ2-7|few
TGTGCCAGCAGGCCTGAGGGAGCGGGAGGATCCCACGAGCAGTACTTC
CASRPEGAGGSHEQYF